This T cell receptor (beta chain) was captured in a study of OX40 agonist ivuxolimab in advanced cancers. Study context: Given to patients was ivuxolimab, an agonistic anti-OX40 (CD134) antibody. Ivuxolimab was delivered to patients intravenously every 2 weeks at doses spanning 0.01 to 10 mg/kg.

CDR1 is MDHEN and CDR2 is SYDVKM in the germline V gene. The CDR3 consists of 16 residues. V dropped 2 bases and J dropped 8; count of bases not matched to a gene: 12. Libraries were prepared by immunoSEQ multiplex PCR; TCRdb keeps only in-frame clonotypes and omits some of them. The table has 67,000 or so clones, approximately 86% seen once. This clonotype originated in an adult with an advanced solid tumor such as melanoma, head and neck, liver or kidney cancer. This sample comprised CD4+ or CD8+ T cells sorted from blood, obtained in a trial of the OX40 agonist ivuxolimab. The J gene is TRBJ1-5, the V gene TRBV28; TRBD1 aligns across 7 bases. The DNA of the CDR3 is TGTGCCAGCAGTTTAAGTGGGCAGGGGGGTGCCGAGCCCCAGCATTTT. Its translation is CASSLSGQGGAEPQHF. The full variable domain, in which reference TRBV28 and TRBJ1-5 provide the parts outside the CDR3, is DVKVTQSSRYLVKRTGEKVFLECVQDMDHENMFWYRQDPGLGLRLIYFSYDVKMKEKGDIPEGYSVSREKKERFSLILESASTNQTSMYLCASSLSGQGGAEPQHFGDGTRLSIL.